These 15 T cell receptor beta chains share one sample of origin, sequenced in a study of blood T cell repertoires in COVID-19. Assay used: immunoSEQ multiplex PCR; TCRdb lists only in-frame clones, some missing. The data contain about 530,000 clones, 85% to 90% of them singletons. Source material: peripheral blood. The origin of the receptors is a woman aged 45-65 years with COVID-19, enrolled during active disease.

The V gene is TRBV3-1 (or the pseudogene TRBV3-2), the J gene TRBJ1-1; 8 bases match TRBD1. V lost 1 base to trimming and J lost 11 bases; unmatched junction nucleotides: 3. CDR1 is LGHDT and CDR2 is YNNKEL in the germline V gene (reference sequence). This CDR3 has 12 amino acids. CDR3 residues: CASSQGTGKAFF. The CDR3 DNA sequence: TGTGCCAGCAGCCAAGGGACAGGGAAGGCTTTCTTT.

This chain connects TRBV7-9 to TRBJ1-6; D is uncertain. Trimming removed 4 bases from V and 7 bases from J, with 8 bases in between. CDR1 SEHNR and CDR2 FQNEAQ come from the germline V gene (reference sequence). CDR3 length: 13 residues. The CDR3 loop is CASSYLLNSPLHF. In nucleotides, the CDR3 is TGTGCCAGCAGCTATTTACTCAATTCACCCCTCCACTTT.

The CDR3 here is CASSYSNAGGKDTQYF. CDR3 coding DNA: TGTGCCAGCAGTTACTCGAATGCGGGGGGGAAAGATACGCAGTATTTT. The chain combines TRBV6-5 with TRBJ2-3, with 9 bases lining up with TRBD2. Germline V gene lookup returns CDR1 MNHEY and CDR2 SVGAGI. The CDR3 is made up of 16 amino acids. V lost 0 bases, J lost 5 bases, and 6 bases stayed unmatched.

This chain joins TRBV5-1 and TRBJ2-7, with D tentatively TRBD2 (6 bases). This CDR3 comprises 15 residues. Trimming pared 4 bases from V and 0 bases from J, leaving 14 bases between. Germline loops: CDR1 SGHRS, CDR2 YFSETQ. The DNA of the CDR3 is TGCGCCAGCAGCCAAGGGGACTTAAGCTCCTACGAGCAGTACTTC. It translates to CASSQGDLSSYEQYF.

The V and J genes are TRBV10-1 and TRBJ2-5, with D maybe TRBD2 (6 bases). The V gene lost 5 bases and the J gene lost 1 base, with 14 bases spanning the gap. CDR3 length: 15 residues. Germline V lookup: CDR1 WNHNN, CDR2 SYGVQD (reference sequence). The CDR3 sequence: CASSRGTGPQETQYF. The CDR3 nucleotides are TGCGCCAGCAGTCGGGGGACGGGCCCCCAAGAGACCCAGTACTTC.

The V gene is TRBV2, the J gene TRBJ2-7; 7 positions agree with TRBD1. This CDR3 has 13 residues. Germline V gene sequence: CDR1 SNHLY, CDR2 FYNNEI. J was trimmed by 9 bases and V by 3 bases; bases with no gene match: 8. CDR3 residues: CASSDSDRLVQYF. CDR3 DNA: TGTGCCAGCAGTGACTCGGACAGGCTGGTGCAGTACTTC.

V usage is TRBV6-5 and J usage is TRBJ1-1; D gene ambiguous. The V gene's germline CDR1 is MNHEY and CDR2 SVGAGI. The CDR3 extends over 13 amino acids. Trimming stripped 2 bases from V and 7 bases from J, with 11 bases between. The CDR3 loop reads CASSYGAMGEAFF. The CDR3 nucleotides are TGTGCCAGCAGTTACGGAGCGATGGGTGAAGCTTTCTTT.

The chain recombines TRBV21-1 with TRBJ2-1; the D call of TRBD2 is as the table states it, not checked on the DNA. TRBV21-1 is recorded as a pseudogene. The length of the CDR3 is 18 residues. CDR3 sequence (DNA): TGTGCCAGCAGCAAAGTAGGGGGGGGCCTGAGCTCCTACAATGAGCAGTTCTTC. Translating gives CASSKVGGGLSSYNEQFF.

J is TRBJ1-2 and V is TRBV7-9, with 7 bases identical to TRBD1. The germline CDR1 and CDR2 sequences are SEHNR and FQNEAQ (reference sequence). V gave up 5 bases and J gave up 8 bases; unmatched junction bases: 8. The CDR3 runs 13 residues. The CDR3 reads CASSEQGLGGYTF. DNA for the CDR3: TGTGCCAGCAGCGAACAGGGGTTAGGAGGCTACACCTTC.

This chain connects TRBV6-5 to TRBJ1-1, with D uncertain. Germline V gene data show CDR1 as MNHEY and CDR2 as SVGAGI. The CDR3 runs to 13 residues. The V end was cut by 3 bases, the J end by 1 base, with 6 bases between. The DNA for the CDR3 is TGTGCCAGCAGTTATGGGCAGAACACTGAAGCTTTCTTT. Residues: CASSYGQNTEAFF.

The J gene is TRBJ2-5, the V gene TRBV5-1; the D gene is possibly TRBD2 (5 bases). V shed 2 bases and J shed 5 bases, with 10 bases lying between them. CDR1 is SGHRS, CDR2 YFSETQ, per germline. CDR3 length: 13 residues. The CDR3 DNA is TGCGCCAGCAGCTTCGAGGGTCCGGAGACCCAGTACTTC. Residues: CASSFEGPETQYF.

V is TRBV27 and J is TRBJ1-4; the D is unclear. The ends were cut back, 6 bases at V and 8 bases at J, with 10 bases in the middle. In germline, CDR1 is MNHEY, CDR2 SMNVEV (reference sequence). The CDR3 extends over 12 amino acids. CDR3 nucleotides: TGTGCCAGCAGAACACCCGGGGAAAAACTGTTTTTT. This encodes CASRTPGEKLFF.

The gene calls are TRBV30 and TRBJ2-1, with 8 bases fitting TRBD2. Germline V gene sequence: CDR1 GTSNPN, CDR2 SVGIG (reference sequence). J was trimmed by 10 bases and V by 3 bases; bases with no gene match: 8. The CDR3 runs 13 residues. CDR3 in DNA: TGTGCCTGGAGCACGAATTTAGCGGGGGAGCAGTTCTTC. Translating gives CAWSTNLAGEQFF. Filled out from reference TRBV30 and TRBJ2-1, the complete variable domain reads SQTIHQWPATLVQPVGSPLSLECTVEGTSNPNLYWYRQAAGRGLQLLFYSVGIGQISSEVPQNLSASRPQDRQFILSSKKLLLSDSGFYLCAWSTNLAGEQFFGPGTRLTVL.

The chain has TRBV9 and TRBJ1-6, with 9 nucleotides matching TRBD1. V dropped 4 bases and J dropped 6; count of bases not matched to a gene: 8. Germline CDR1 and CDR2: SGDLS and YYNGEE. This CDR3 has 16 amino acids. This CDR3 reads CASSPRDRAFNSPLHF. CDR3 coding DNA: TGTGCCAGCAGCCCAAGGGACAGGGCTTTTAATTCACCCCTCCACTTT.

This clone was observed once. The rearrangement links TRBV19 to TRBJ1-1; possible D gene TRBD1, 6 bases. V was pared by 6 bases and J by 4 bases, with 18 bases between. CDR3 size: 15 residues. CDR1 LNHDA and CDR2 SQIVND come from the germline V gene (reference sequence). The CDR3 is CASSPGQRLSTEAFF. The CDR3 DNA reads as TGTGCCAGTAGCCCTGGACAGCGCCTTAGCACTGAAGCTTTCTTT.